The 7 T cell receptor beta chains listed next were all sequenced from one sample in a study of blood T cell repertoires in COVID-19. Generated by immunoSEQ multiplex PCR, the TCRdb table keeps only in-frame clones and is missing some. The sample records 150,000 to 180,000 clones, 75% to 95% being singletons. The specimen sequenced was peripheral blood. These receptors were collected from a man aged 45 to 65 with acute or convalescent COVID-19.

The V and J genes are TRBV6-2 or TRBV6-3 and TRBJ1-2; 10 positions agree with TRBD1. This CDR3 is 15 amino acids long. Looked up from germline, CDR1 is MNHEY and CDR2 is SVGEGT. J was trimmed by 8 bases and V by 6 bases; bases with no gene match: 12. The CDR3 DNA follows: TGTGCCAGCAGCCACACTGGGACAGGGGTTAACGGCTACACCTTC. Its translation: CASSHTGTGVNGYTF.

Remarks on this clone: Other DNA sequences in the sample encode the same CDR3. The V call is TRBV18, the J call TRBJ1-3, with TRBD1 matching 8 bases. The junction had 2 bases not matched to a gene; V was cut back by 3 bases and J by 1 base. This CDR3 comprises 15 residues. Germline CDR1 is KGHSH and CDR2 is LQKENI. For the CDR3, the DNA is TGTGCCAGCTCACCGCGGACAGGGTCTGGAAACACCATATATTTT. This sequence encodes CASSPRTGSGNTIYF.

The chain couples TRBV28 to TRBJ1-5, with 8 bases fitting TRBD1. V dropped 6 bases and J dropped 2; count of bases not matched to a gene: 9. CDR3 length equals 16 residues. Germline CDR1 reads MDHEN; CDR2 reads SYDVKM. The CDR3 sequence: CASRGTGQVGNQPQHF. The CDR3 DNA sequence: TGTGCCAGCAGGGGGACAGGACAAGTTGGCAATCAGCCCCAGCATTTT. Full variable domain (missing parts from reference TRBV28 and TRBJ1-5): DVKVTQSSRYLVKRTGEKVFLECVQDMDHENMFWYRQDPGLGLRLIYFSYDVKMKEKGDIPEGYSVSREKKERFSLILESASTNQTSMYLCASRGTGQVGNQPQHFGDGTRLSIL.

The gene calls are TRBV9 and TRBJ2-5, with D perhaps TRBD1 (5 bases). Germline V gives CDR1 SGDLS, CDR2 YYNGEE. V lost 0 bases and J 6 bases, leaving 15 bases between the germline ends. This CDR3 is built from 15 residues. The CDR3 reads CASSVGSQGLQTQYF. The CDR3 DNA reads as TGTGCCAGCAGCGTAGGGTCCCAGGGTTTACAGACCCAGTACTTC.

This chain connects TRBV5-4 to TRBJ2-2, with TRBD2 as a possible D gene (5 bases). With 5 bases removed from V and 1 base from J, the gap between germline ends came to 15 bases. CDR3 size: 16 residues. Per the germline V gene, CDR1 is SGHNT and CDR2 is YYREEE (reference sequence). The CDR3 protein is CASSPARTWNTGELFF. CDR3 in DNA: TGTGCCAGCAGTCCCGCTCGGACTTGGAACACCGGGGAGCTGTTTTTT.

The V and J genes are TRBV6-2 or TRBV6-3 and TRBJ2-3, with 14 bases identical to TRBD2. This CDR3 has 19 residues. The junction had 10 bases not matched to a gene; V was cut back by 4 bases and J by 1 base. Germline V gene sequence: CDR1 MNHEY, CDR2 SVGEGT. CDR3 residues: CASSFRPGLAGEGTDTQYF. As DNA, the CDR3 is TGTGCCAGCAGTTTCCGACCGGGACTAGCGGGAGAGGGCACAGATACGCAGTATTTT.

The V and J genes are TRBV9 and TRBJ2-1; D uncertain. Trimming shortened V by 4 bases and J by 7 bases, and 15 bases separated the two germline ends. The CDR3 loop spans 14 amino acids. Germline CDR1 and CDR2: SGDLS and YYNGEE. CDR3 bases: TGTGCCAGCAGCTCCCACCCTAATATAAATGAGCAGTTCTTC. It encodes CASSSHPNINEQFF. Filled out from reference TRBV9 and TRBJ2-1, the complete variable domain reads DSGVTQTPKHLITATGQRVTLRCSPRSGDLSVYWYQQSLDQGLQFLIQYYNGEERAKGNILERFSAQQFPDLHSELNLSSLELGDSALYFCASSSHPNINEQFFGPGTRLTVL.